This T cell receptor beta chain was captured by sequencing in a study of blood T cell repertoires in COVID-19. Study-wide context: Whether acute or convalescent, the COVID-19 samples came from the United States, Italy and Spain.

Participant-given clinical history determined each cohort assignment. Germline values: CDR1 MGHDK, CDR2 SYGVNS. Germline trimming cut 4 bases from V and 7 bases from J; bases unmatched to any gene: 5. This CDR3 has 14 residues. TCRdb's table, derived via immunoSEQ multiplex PCR, lists solely in-frame clones and lacks some. This table has over 200,000 clones, 85% appearing once. The gene calls are TRBV25-1 and TRBJ2-2; 8 bases line up with TRBD2. This TCR was recovered from a man aged 40-49 years who had recovered from COVID-19. Sequenced sample: PBMCs or T cells enriched from blood (not recorded which). DNA of the CDR3: TGTGCCAGCAGTGGAGCGGGGGCAATCGGGGAGCTGTTTTTT. This codes for CASSGAGAIGELFF. The full variable domain, rest sourced from reference TRBV25-1 and TRBJ2-2, is EADIYQTPRYLVIGTGKKITLECSQTMGHDKMYWYQQDPGMELHLIHYSYGVNSTEKGDLSSESTVSRIRTEHFPLTLESARPSHTSQYLCASSGAGAIGELFFGEGSRLTVL.